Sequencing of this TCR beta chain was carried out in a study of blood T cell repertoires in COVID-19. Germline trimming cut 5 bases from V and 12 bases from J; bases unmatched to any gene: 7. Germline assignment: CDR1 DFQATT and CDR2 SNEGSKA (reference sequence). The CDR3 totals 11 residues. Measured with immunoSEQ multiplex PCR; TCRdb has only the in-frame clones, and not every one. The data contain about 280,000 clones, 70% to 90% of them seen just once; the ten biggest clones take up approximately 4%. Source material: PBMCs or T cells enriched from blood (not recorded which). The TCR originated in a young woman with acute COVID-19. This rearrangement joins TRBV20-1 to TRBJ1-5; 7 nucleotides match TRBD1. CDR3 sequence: CSAPQGYVQHF. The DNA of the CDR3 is TGCAGTGCTCCACAGGGGTATGTCCAGCATTTT.